These 19 T cell receptor beta chains share one sample of origin, sequenced in a study of T cell responses to AZD1222 COVID-19 vaccine. Data came from immunoSEQ multiplex PCR; TCRdb stores just in-frame clones and leaves some out. Seen here are 75,000 to 100,000 clones, roughly 92% observed once, and the top ten hold roughly 12%. The source was peripheral blood, collected on day 0 of AZD1222 vaccination. Receptors originate from an adult in good health.

In this sample, this clone turned up once. This chain connects TRBV18 to TRBJ1-2, with 8 nucleotides matching TRBD1. The CDR3 contains 14 residues. Trimming removed 6 bases from V and 3 bases from J; junction bases left unmatched: 6. The germline V gene has CDR1 KGHSH and CDR2 LQKENI. The CDR3 spells CASSHTTGDYGYTF. The DNA for the CDR3 is TGTGCCAGCTCCCACACGACAGGGGACTATGGCTACACCTTC.

The chain's CDR3 is CASSEQGFNYGYTF. CDR3 DNA: TGCGCCAGCAGCGAGCAGGGTTTTAACTATGGCTACACCTTC. This chain joins TRBV5-1 and TRBJ1-2; D possibly corresponds to TRBD1 (5 bases). V gave up 4 bases and J gave up 1 base, with 11 bases separating them. Germline V gives CDR1 SGHRS, CDR2 YFSETQ. The CDR3 is 14 amino acids. Together with reference TRBV5-1 and TRBJ1-2, the CDR3 gives the full variable domain: KAGVTQTPRYLIKTRGQQVTLSCSPISGHRSVSWYQQTPGQGLQFLFEYFSETQRNKGNFPGRFSGRQFSNSRSEMNVSTLELGDSALYLCASSEQGFNYGYTFGSGTRLTVV.

V usage is TRBV9 and J usage is TRBJ1-3; weak D call: TRBD1 (6 bases). The CDR3 sequence is 14 residues long. Germline V gene sequence: CDR1 SGDLS, CDR2 YYNGEE. V was trimmed by 4 bases and J by 4 bases, leaving 12 bases between them. CDR3 nucleotide sequence: TGTGCCAGCAGCCCGGGGGGCAGGGGAAACACCATATATTTT. Its protein product is CASSPGGRGNTIYF.

The rearrangement links TRBV29-1 to TRBJ2-1, with 12 nucleotides matching TRBD1. The germline gives CDR1 SQVTM, CDR2 ANQGSEA. The CDR3 is 13 amino acids. V was pared by 7 bases and J by 8 bases, with 6 bases of the junction left unmatched. CDR3 bases: TGCAGCGGCATGAGGGACAGGGGGCATGAGCAGTTCTTC. Protein: CSGMRDRGHEQFF.

This chain links TRBV5-1 with TRBJ2-5, with no clear D. Germline V gene data show CDR1 as SGHRS and CDR2 as YFSETQ. Trimming pared 4 bases from V and 5 bases from J, leaving 18 bases between. CDR3 length equals 15 residues. The chain's CDR3 is CASSVDGRSFETQYF. In nucleotides, the CDR3 is TGCGCCAGCAGCGTCGATGGCCGATCGTTCGAGACCCAGTACTTC.

V usage is TRBV6-1 and J usage is TRBJ1-5, with a tentative D call TRBD1 (5 bases). The CDR3 has 18 residues. Germline loops: CDR1 MNHNS, CDR2 SASEGT. The germline V and J ends were trimmed by 4 bases and 9 bases, with 28 bases remaining between them. The CDR3 DNA reads as TGTGCCAGCAGTGCAACTTACCCCGGTGGGACCGAAGCTCGGCCCCAGCATTTT. It specifies CASSATYPGGTEARPQHF.

The J gene is TRBJ1-2, the V gene TRBV7-9, with D unclear. Germline loops: CDR1 SEHNR, CDR2 FQNEAQ (reference sequence). V was pared by 1 base and J by 7 bases, with 13 bases between. CDR3 size: 14 residues. The CDR3 loop is CASSLDGRVGGYTF. CDR3 nucleotides: TGTGCCAGCAGCTTAGACGGGCGGGTTGGTGGCTACACCTTC.

The chain couples TRBV3-1 (or the pseudogene TRBV3-2) to TRBJ2-3, with TRBD2 matching over 10 bases. Trimming took 4 bases from V and 6 from J; bases not matched to a gene: 4. Germline V gives CDR1 LGHDT, CDR2 YNNKEL (reference sequence). This CDR3 spans 14 amino acids. CDR3 sequence reads: CASSPSGGADTQYF. CDR3 nucleotides: TGTGCCAGCAGCCCCAGCGGGGGGGCGGATACGCAGTATTTT.

V usage is TRBV2 and J usage is TRBJ2-5; D remains unclear. Germline V gene sequence: CDR1 SNHLY, CDR2 FYNNEI. CDR3 size: 11 residues. The V and J ends lost 7 bases and 4 bases respectively, with 7 bases between them. The CDR3 DNA follows: TGTGCCAGCACTAGGAGAGAGACCCAGTACTTC. Translation: CASTRRETQYF. Using reference TRBV2 and TRBJ2-5 for the parts outside the CDR3, the full variable domain is EPEVTQTPSHQVTQMGQEVILRCVPISNHLYFYWYRQILGQKVEFLVSFYNNEISEKSEIFDDQFSVERPDGSNFTLKIRSTKLEDSAMYFCASTRRETQYFGPGTRLLVL.

The V call is TRBV4-1, the J call TRBJ1-1; D unclear. Trimming took 1 base from V and 2 from J, leaving 14 bases between them. From germline, CDR1 is MGHRA and CDR2 YSYEKL. The CDR3 extends over 16 amino acids. DNA of the CDR3: TGCGCCAGCAGCCAAGTGAATCGGCGGATTAACACTGAAGCTTTCTTT. Its protein is CASSQVNRRINTEAFF.

This chain joins TRBV3-1 (or the pseudogene TRBV3-2) and TRBJ1-1; TRBD1 matches at 9 bases. Germline CDR1 and CDR2: LGHDT and YNNKEL (reference sequence). The J segment lost 2 bases and the V segment lost 5 bases, leaving 6 bases of the junction unmatched. The CDR3 totals 15 residues. This CDR3 is CASSVQQGANTEAFF. The CDR3 DNA follows: TGTGCCAGCAGCGTTCAACAGGGGGCAAACACTGAAGCTTTCTTT.

This clone was found a few times. The rearrangement uses TRBV3-1 (or the pseudogene TRBV3-2) and TRBJ2-1; D remains ambiguous. Deletions cut 2 bases from V and 5 bases from J, with 7 bases between. The CDR3 is 13 residues long. From germline, CDR1 is LGHDT and CDR2 YNNKEL (reference sequence). CDR3 in DNA: TGTGCCAGCAGCCAATTCACGGACAATGAGCAGTTCTTC. Translation: CASSQFTDNEQFF.

The chain combines TRBV7-9 with TRBJ1-4, with 7 bases matching TRBD1. J lost 7 bases, V lost 5 bases, and 4 bases had no gene match. The CDR3 length is 13 residues. In germline, CDR1 is SEHNR, CDR2 FQNEAQ (reference sequence). The CDR3: CASSRGTAEKLFF. DNA of the CDR3: TGTGCCAGCAGCCGCGGGACAGCTGAAAAACTGTTTTTT.

The V gene is TRBV12-3 or TRBV12-4, the J gene TRBJ1-2; D not resolved. The CDR3 extends over 10 amino acids. V was pared by 2 bases and J by 5 bases, with 0 bases between. The CDR3: CASSLYGYTF. In DNA form, the CDR3 reads TGTGCCAGCAGTTTATATGGCTACACCTTC.

The chain is built from TRBV18 and TRBJ2-1; 8 bases map to TRBD2. Germline trimming cut 3 bases from V and 1 base from J; bases unmatched to any gene: 5. Germline V CDR1 and CDR2: KGHSH, LQKENI. The CDR3 has 16 amino acids. The CDR3 sequence is CASSPPGGPSYNEQFF. In nucleotides, the CDR3 is TGTGCCAGCTCACCCCCGGGGGGGCCATCCTACAATGAGCAGTTCTTC. Filled out from reference TRBV18 and TRBJ2-1, the complete variable domain reads NAGVMQNPRHLVRRRGQEARLRCSPMKGHSHVYWYRQLPEEGLKFMVYLQKENIIDESGMPKERFSAEFPKEGPSILRIQQVVRGDSAAYFCASSPPGGPSYNEQFFGPGTRLTVL.

The gene calls are TRBV20-1 and TRBJ2-5; 7 bases are a match to TRBD1. There are 14 residues in the CDR3. Trimming cost V 6 bases and J 5 bases; bases outside gene matches: 12. Per the germline V gene, CDR1 is DFQATT and CDR2 is SNEGSKA (reference sequence). CDR3: CSASNYRGGETQYF. CDR3 DNA sequence: TGCAGTGCAAGTAACTACAGGGGCGGGGAGACCCAGTACTTC.

V gene TRBV5-1 combines with J gene TRBJ2-7, with TRBD2 matching 7 bases. Losses at the gene ends were 4 bases for V and 5 bases for J; bases not matched to a gene: 6. This CDR3 has 13 residues. Germline loops: CDR1 SGHRS, CDR2 YFSETQ. CDR3 protein: CASSGPGRDEQYF. DNA of the CDR3: TGCGCCAGCAGCGGTCCAGGGAGGGACGAGCAGTACTTC.

The CDR3 DNA follows: TGTGCCAGCAGTACTGGACAGAGGAATAACATTCAGTACTTC. Its translation: CASSTGQRNNIQYF. V gene TRBV6-5 combines with J gene TRBJ2-4, with a weak D call TRBD1 (6 bases). Germline V gene data show CDR1 as MNHEY and CDR2 as SVGAGI. Trimming removed 5 bases at V and 7 bases at J, with 15 bases between. CDR3 size: 14 residues.

The J gene is TRBJ1-5, the V gene TRBV6-5; D is uncertain. CDR3 length equals 13 residues. Trimming stripped 2 bases from V and 2 bases from J, with 4 bases between. The germline V gene encodes CDR1 MNHEY and CDR2 SVGAGI. In DNA, the CDR3 is TGTGCCAGCAGTTACGACGGCAATCAGCCCCAGCATTTT. Its translation: CASSYDGNQPQHF.